This paragraph covers one T cell receptor (beta chain) sequence. As yet, its antigen is unknown. TCRdb's copy holds only in-frame clones and misses some; the assay was immunoSEQ multiplex PCR. The top ten hold approximately 9.4% of the sample, which has some 130,000 clones, 80% to 90% seen once. These data originate in a study of T cell responses to AZD1222 COVID-19 vaccine. Whole-study results and caveats: Elevations in Spike-specific TCR breadth and depth followed administration of two AZD1222 doses. Of the AZD1222 recipients, only five to seven were seropositive at baseline. Clonal diversity was possibly underestimated, and white British individuals and females predominated among donors.

The germline CDR1 and CDR2 sequences are KGHSH and LQKENI. CDR3 length: 16 residues. The ends were cut back, 3 bases at V and 0 bases at J, with 14 bases in the middle. The analysis combined second doses at about 4 or about 12 weeks. V gene TRBV18 combines with J gene TRBJ1-1; D possibly corresponds to TRBD1 (5 bases). The sequenced sample was peripheral blood, obtained 28 days after the second AZD1222 dose. The clonotype was recovered from an adult who received the AZD1222 COVID-19 vaccine. CDR3 sequence reads: CASSPQEGIMNTEAFF. CDR3 bases: TGTGCCAGCTCACCGCAGGAGGGGATAATGAACACTGAAGCTTTCTTT.